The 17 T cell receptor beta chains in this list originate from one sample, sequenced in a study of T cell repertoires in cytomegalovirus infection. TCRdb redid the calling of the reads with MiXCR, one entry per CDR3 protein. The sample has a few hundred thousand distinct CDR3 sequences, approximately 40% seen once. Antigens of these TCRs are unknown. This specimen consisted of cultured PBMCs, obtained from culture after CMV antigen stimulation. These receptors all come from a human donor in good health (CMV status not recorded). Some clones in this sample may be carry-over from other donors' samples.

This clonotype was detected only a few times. This CDR3 is CASSERTGNEKLFF. Written as DNA, the CDR3 is TGTGCCAGCAGCGAAAGGACGGGGAATGAAAAACTGTTTTTT. The V call is TRBV2, the J call TRBJ1-4; D call uncertain. Trimming took off 6 bases at V and 5 bases at J, with 13 bases between the two ends. From germline, CDR1 is SNHLY and CDR2 FYNNEI. This CDR3 contains 14 residues. Drawing the rest from reference TRBV2 and TRBJ1-4, the complete variable domain is EPEVTQTPSHQVTQMGQEVILRCVPISNHLYFYWYRQILGQKVEFLVSFYNNEISEKSEIFDDQFSVERPDGSNFTLKIRSTKLEDSAMYFCASSERTGNEKLFFGSGTQLSVL.

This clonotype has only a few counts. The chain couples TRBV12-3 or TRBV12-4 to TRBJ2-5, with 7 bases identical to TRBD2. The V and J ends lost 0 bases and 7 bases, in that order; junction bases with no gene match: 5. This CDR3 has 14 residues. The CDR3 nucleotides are TGTGCCAGCAGTTTAGCGGCTGGGGGGGTGACCCAGTACTTC. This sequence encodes CASSLAAGGVTQYF.

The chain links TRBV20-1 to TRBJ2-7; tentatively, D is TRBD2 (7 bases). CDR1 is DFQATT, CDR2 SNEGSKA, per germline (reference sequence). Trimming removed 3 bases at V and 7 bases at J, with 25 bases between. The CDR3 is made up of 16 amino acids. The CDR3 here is CSASQRGGLAVKEQYF. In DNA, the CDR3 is TGCAGTGCTAGTCAGAGGGGGGGGCTAGCGGTAAAGGAGCAGTACTTC.

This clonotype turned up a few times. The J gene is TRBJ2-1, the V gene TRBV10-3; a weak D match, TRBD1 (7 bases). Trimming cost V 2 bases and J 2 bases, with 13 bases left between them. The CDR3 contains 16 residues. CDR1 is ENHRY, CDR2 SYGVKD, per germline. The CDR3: CAISEGGTATYNEQFF. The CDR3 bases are TGTGCCATCAGTGAGGGGGGGACAGCAACCTACAATGAGCAGTTCTTC.

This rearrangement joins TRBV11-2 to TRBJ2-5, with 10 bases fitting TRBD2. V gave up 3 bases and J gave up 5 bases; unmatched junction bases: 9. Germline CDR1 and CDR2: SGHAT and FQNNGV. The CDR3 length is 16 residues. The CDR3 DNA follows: TGTGCCAGCAGCTTTCCAGCGGGAGGGCTAGGGGAGACCCAGTACTTC. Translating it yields CASSFPAGGLGETQYF. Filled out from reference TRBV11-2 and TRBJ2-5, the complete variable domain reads EAGVAQSPRYKIIEKRQSVAFWCNPISGHATLYWYQQILGQGPKLLIQFQNNGVVDDSQLPKDRFSAERLKGVDSTLKIQPAKLEDSAVYLCASSFPAGGLGETQYFGPGTRLLVL.

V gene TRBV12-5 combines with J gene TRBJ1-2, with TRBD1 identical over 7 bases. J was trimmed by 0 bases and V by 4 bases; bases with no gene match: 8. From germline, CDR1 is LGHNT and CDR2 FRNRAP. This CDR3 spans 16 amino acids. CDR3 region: CASGSRDSPANYGYTF. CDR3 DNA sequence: TGTGCTAGTGGTTCCCGGGACAGTCCAGCTAACTATGGCTACACCTTC.

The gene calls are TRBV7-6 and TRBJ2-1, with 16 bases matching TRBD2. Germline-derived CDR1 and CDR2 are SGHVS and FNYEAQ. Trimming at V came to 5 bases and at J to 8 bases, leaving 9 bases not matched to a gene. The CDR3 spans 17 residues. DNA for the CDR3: TGTGCCAGCAGCGCCGGGACTAGCGGGGGGGCATTGTATGAGCAGTTCTTC. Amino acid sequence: CASSAGTSGGALYEQFF. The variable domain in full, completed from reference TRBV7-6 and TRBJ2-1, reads GAGVSQSPRYKVTKRGQDVALRCDPISGHVSLYWYRQALGQGPEFLTYFNYEAQQDKSGLPNDRFSAERPEGSISTLTIQRTEQRDSAMYRCASSAGTSGGALYEQFFGPGTRLTVL.

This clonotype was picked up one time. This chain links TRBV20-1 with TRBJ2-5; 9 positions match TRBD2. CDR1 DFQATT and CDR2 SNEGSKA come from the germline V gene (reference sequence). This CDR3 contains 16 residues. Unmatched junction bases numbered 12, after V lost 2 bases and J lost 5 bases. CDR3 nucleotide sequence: TGCAGTGCTAGAAGGTGGCGGGAGGGCCTGGCGGAGACCCAGTACTTC. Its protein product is CSARRWREGLAETQYF.

CDR3 DNA sequence: TGTGCCAGCAGTTTTGGGGCAGGGGGAGGCGAGACCCAGTACTTC. Translation: CASSFGAGGGETQYF. The chain joins TRBV27 to TRBJ2-5; D possibly corresponds to TRBD1 (7 bases). CDR1 MNHEY and CDR2 SMNVEV come from the germline V gene (reference sequence). V was pared by 3 bases and J by 5 bases, with 16 bases between. The CDR3 loop spans 15 amino acids.

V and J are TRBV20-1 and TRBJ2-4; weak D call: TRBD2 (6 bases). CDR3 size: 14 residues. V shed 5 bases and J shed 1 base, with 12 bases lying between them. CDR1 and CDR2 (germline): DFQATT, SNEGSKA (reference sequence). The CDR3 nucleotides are TGCAGTGCTCCCGGGGGAATTGCCAAAAACATTCAGTACTTC. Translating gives CSAPGGIAKNIQYF.

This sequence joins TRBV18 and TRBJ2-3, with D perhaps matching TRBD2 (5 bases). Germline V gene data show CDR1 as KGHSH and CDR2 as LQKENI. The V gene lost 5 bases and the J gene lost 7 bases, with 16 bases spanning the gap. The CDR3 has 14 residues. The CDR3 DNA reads TGTGCCAGCTCATCGAGCGAGGGATTATATACGCAGTATTTT. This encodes CASSSSEGLYTQYF.

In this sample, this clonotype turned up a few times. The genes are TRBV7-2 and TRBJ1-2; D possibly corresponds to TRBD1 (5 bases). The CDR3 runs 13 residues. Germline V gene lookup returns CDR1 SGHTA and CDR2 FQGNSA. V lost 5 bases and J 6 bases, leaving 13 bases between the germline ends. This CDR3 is CASSLTRGDGYTF. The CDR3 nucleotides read TGTGCCAGCAGCCTGACCCGGGGGGATGGCTACACCTTC.

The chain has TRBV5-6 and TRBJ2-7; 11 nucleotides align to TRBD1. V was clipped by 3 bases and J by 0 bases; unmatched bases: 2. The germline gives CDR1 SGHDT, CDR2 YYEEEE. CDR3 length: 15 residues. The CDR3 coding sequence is TGTGCCAGCAGCTGGACAGGGGGCCCCTCCTACGAGCAGTACTTC. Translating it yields CASSWTGGPSYEQYF.

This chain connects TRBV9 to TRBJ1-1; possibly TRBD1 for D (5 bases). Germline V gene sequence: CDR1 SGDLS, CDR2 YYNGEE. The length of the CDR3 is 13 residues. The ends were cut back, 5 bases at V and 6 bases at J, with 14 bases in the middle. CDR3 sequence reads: CASRSSGGSEAFF. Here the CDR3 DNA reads TGTGCCAGCAGGTCCTCCGGGGGTTCTGAAGCTTTCTTT.

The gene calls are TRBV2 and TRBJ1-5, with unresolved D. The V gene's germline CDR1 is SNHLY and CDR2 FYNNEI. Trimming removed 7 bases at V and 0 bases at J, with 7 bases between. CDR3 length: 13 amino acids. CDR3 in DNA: TGTGCCAGCAACCTGCATAGCAATCAGCCCCAGCATTTT. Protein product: CASNLHSNQPQHF.

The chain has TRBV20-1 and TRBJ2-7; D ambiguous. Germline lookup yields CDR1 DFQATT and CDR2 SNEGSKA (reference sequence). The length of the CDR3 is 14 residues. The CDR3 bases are TGCAGCCGGTCCGGAAAAGACTTGACCTACGAGCAGTACTTC. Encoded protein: CSRSGKDLTYEQYF.

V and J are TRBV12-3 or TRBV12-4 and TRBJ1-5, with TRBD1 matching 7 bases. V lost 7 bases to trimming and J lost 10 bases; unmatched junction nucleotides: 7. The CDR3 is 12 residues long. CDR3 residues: CASTKGADPQHF. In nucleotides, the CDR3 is TGTGCCAGCACTAAGGGGGCAGACCCCCAGCATTTT.